This TCR beta chain is drawn from a study of radiation and T cells in renal cell carcinoma. Study summary: Nephrectomy followed 15 Gy stereotactic body radiation by 4 weeks.

To note about this clone: Its antigen remains unknown.

Assay: immunoSEQ multiplex PCR; the TCRdb copy retains only in-frame clones and omits some. The sample records 130,000 or so clones, about 88% being singletons. The study, taken as a whole, reports: From baseline, blood top tumor clonotypes peaked at 2 weeks post-radiation.

V was pared by 5 bases and J by 0 bases, with 10 bases between. Germline V gene data show CDR1 as MNHEY and CDR2 as SVGAGI. The CDR3 loop spans 15 amino acids. Sample time point: baseline pretreatment blood. Described treatment: 15 Gy SBRT to primary tumor, nephrectomy 4 weeks later. Radiation-treated patients gave blood at baseline, week 2 and week 4. This chain connects TRBV6-5 to TRBJ1-4, with D hard to call. The receptor's source is a woman between 50 and 59 years old with renal cell carcinoma. This sample comprised blood, obtained from a patient whose treatment included radiotherapy and nephrectomy. Here the CDR3 DNA reads TGTGCCAGCAGTCCGCGTATATCAACTAATGAAAAACTGTTTTTT. Translation: CASSPRISTNEKLFF.